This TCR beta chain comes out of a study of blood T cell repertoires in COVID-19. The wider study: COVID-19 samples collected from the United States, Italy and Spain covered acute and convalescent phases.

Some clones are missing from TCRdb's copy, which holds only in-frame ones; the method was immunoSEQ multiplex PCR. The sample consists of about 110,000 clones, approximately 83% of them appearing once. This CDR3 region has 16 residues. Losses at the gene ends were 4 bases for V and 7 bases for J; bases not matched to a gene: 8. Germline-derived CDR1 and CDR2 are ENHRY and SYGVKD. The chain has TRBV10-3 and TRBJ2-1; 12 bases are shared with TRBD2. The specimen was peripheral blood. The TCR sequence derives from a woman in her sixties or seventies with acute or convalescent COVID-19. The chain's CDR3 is CAISGTSGIVVNEQFF. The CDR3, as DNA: TGTGCCATCAGTGGGACTAGCGGGATTGTGGTAAATGAGCAGTTCTTC.